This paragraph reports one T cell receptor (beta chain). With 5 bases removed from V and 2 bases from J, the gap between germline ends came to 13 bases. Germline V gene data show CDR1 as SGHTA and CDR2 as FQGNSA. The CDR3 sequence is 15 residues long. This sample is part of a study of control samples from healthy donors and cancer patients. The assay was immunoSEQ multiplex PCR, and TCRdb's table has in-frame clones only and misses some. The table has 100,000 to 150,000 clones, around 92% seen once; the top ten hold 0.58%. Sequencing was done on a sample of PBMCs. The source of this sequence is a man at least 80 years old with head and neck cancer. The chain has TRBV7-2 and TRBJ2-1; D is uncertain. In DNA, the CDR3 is TGTGCCAGCAGCAATTCGAATGAGGCCTACAATGAGCAGTTCTTC. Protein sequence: CASSNSNEAYNEQFF.